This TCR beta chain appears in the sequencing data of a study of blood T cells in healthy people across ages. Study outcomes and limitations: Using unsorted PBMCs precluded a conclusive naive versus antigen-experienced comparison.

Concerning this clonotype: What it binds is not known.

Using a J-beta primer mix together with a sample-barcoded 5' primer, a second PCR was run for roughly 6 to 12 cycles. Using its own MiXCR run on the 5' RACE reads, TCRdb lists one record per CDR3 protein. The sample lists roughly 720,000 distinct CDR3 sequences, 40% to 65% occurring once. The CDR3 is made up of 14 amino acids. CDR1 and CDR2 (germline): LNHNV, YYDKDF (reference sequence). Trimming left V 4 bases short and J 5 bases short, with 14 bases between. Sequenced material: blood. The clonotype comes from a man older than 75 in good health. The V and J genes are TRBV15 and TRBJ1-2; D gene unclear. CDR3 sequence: CATSTPADGYGYTF. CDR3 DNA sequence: TGTGCCACCAGCACGCCGGCTGACGGGTATGGCTACACCTTC.